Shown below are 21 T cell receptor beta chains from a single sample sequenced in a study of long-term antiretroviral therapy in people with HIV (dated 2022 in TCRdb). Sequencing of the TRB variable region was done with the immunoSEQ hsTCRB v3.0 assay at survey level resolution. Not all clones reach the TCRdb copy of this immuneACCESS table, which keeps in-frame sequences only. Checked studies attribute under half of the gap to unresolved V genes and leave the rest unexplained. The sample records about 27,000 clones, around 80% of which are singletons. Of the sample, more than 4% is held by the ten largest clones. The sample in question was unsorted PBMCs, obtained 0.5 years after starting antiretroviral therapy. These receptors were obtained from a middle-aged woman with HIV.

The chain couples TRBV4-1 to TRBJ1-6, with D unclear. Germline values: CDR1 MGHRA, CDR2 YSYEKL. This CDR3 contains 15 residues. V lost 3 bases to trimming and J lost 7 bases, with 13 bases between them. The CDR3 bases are TGCGCCAGCAGCCATCATATGGGGTCGAATTCACCCCTCCACTTT. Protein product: CASSHHMGSNSPLHF.

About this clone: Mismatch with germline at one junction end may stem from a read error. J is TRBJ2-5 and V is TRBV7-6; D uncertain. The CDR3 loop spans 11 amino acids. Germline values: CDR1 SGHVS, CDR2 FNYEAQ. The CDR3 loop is CASSPQVTQYF. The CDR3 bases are TGTGCCAGCAGCCCCCAAGTGACCCAGTACTTC. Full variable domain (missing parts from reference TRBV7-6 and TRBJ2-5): GAGVSQSPRYKVTKRGQDVALRCDPISGHVSLYWYRQALGQGPEFLTYFNYEAQQDKSGLPNDRFSAERPEGSISTLTIQRTEQRDSAMYRCASSPQVTQYFGPGTRLLVL.

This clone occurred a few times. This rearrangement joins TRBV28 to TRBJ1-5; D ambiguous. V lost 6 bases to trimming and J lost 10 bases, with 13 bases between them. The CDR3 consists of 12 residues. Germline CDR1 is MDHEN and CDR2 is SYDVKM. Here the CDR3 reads CASSLPAVPQHF. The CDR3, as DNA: TGTGCCAGCAGCCTTCCAGCAGTTCCCCAGCATTTT. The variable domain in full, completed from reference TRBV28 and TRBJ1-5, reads DVKVTQSSRYLVKRTGEKVFLECVQDMDHENMFWYRQDPGLGLRLIYFSYDVKMKEKGDIPEGYSVSREKKERFSLILESASTNQTSMYLCASSLPAVPQHFGDGTRLSIL.

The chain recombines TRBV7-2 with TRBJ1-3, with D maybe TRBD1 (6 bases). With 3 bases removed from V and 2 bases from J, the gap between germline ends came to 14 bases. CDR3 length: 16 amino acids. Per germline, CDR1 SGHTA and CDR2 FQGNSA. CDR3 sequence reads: CASSFNKDSPGNTIYF. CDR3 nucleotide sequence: TGTGCCAGCAGCTTCAATAAGGACAGCCCTGGAAACACCATATATTTT.

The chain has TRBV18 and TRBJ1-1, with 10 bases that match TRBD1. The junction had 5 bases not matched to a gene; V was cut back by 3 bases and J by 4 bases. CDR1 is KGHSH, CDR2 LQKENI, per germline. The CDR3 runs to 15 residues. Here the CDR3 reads CASSPRDRGGTEAFF. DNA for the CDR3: TGTGCCAGCTCACCGCGGGACAGGGGAGGCACTGAAGCTTTCTTT.

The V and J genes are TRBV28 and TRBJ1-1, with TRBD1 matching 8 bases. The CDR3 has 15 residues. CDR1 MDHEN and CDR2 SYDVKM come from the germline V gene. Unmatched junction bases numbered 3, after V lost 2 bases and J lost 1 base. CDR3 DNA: TGTGCCAGCAGTTTAAGGGACAGGCCGAACACTGAAGCTTTCTTT. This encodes CASSLRDRPNTEAFF. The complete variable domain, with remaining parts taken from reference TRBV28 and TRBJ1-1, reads DVKVTQSSRYLVKRTGEKVFLECVQDMDHENMFWYRQDPGLGLRLIYFSYDVKMKEKGDIPEGYSVSREKKERFSLILESASTNQTSMYLCASSLRDRPNTEAFFGQGTRLTVV.

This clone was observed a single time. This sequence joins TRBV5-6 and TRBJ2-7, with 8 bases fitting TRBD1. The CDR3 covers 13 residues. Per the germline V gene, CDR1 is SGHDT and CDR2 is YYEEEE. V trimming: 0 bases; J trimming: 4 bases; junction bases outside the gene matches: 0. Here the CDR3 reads CASSLDRGYEQYF. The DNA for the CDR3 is TGTGCCAGCAGCTTGGACAGGGGGTACGAGCAGTACTTC.

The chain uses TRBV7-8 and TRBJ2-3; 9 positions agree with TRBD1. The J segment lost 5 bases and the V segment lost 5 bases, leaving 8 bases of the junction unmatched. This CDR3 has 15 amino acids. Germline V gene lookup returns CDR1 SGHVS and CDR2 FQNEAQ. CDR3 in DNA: TGTGCCAGCAGCCCCGGGACAGGGCTTTTAGATACGCAGTATTTT. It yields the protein CASSPGTGLLDTQYF.

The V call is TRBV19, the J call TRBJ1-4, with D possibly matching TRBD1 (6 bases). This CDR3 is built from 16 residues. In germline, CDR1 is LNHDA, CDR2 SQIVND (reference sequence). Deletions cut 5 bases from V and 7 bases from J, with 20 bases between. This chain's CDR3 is CASSSSSQRGGEKLFF. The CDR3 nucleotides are TGTGCCAGTAGTTCCAGCAGCCAGCGAGGGGGTGAAAAACTGTTTTTT. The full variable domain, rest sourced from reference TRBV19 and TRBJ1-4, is DGGITQSPKYLFRKEGQNVTLSCEQNLNHDAMYWYRQDPGQGLRLIYYSQIVNDFQKGDIAEGYSVSREKKESFPLTVTSAQKNPTAFYLCASSSSSQRGGEKLFFGSGTQLSVL.

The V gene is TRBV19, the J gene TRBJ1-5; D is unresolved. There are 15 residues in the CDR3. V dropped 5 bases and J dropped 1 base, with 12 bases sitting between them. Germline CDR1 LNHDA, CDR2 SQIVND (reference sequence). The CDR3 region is CASSPRLGSNQPQHF. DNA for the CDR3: TGTGCCAGTAGTCCTCGGTTAGGGAGCAATCAGCCCCAGCATTTT.

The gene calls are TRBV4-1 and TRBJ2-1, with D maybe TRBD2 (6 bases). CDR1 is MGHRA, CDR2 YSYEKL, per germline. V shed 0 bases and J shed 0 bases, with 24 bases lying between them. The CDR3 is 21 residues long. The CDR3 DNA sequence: TGCGCCAGCAGCCAAGATTCATTTGGGGGGACTTACAGGAGCTCCTACAATGAGCAGTTCTTC. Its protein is CASSQDSFGGTYRSSYNEQFF.

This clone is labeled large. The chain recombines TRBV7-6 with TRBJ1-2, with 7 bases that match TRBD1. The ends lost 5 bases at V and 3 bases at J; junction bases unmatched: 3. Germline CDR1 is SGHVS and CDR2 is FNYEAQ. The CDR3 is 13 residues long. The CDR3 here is CASSLGQDYGYTF. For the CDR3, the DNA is TGTGCCAGCAGCCTAGGACAGGACTATGGCTACACCTTC.

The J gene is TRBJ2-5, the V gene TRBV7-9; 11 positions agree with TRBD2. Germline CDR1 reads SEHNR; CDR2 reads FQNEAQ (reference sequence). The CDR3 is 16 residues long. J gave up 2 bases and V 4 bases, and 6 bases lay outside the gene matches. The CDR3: CASSSTSGGLQETQYF. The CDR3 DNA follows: TGTGCCAGCAGCTCCACTAGCGGGGGACTACAAGAGACCCAGTACTTC.

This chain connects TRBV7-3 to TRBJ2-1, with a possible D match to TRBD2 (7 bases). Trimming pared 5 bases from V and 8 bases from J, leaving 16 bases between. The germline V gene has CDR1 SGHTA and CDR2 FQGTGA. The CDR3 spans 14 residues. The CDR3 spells CASSPSGGGDEQFF. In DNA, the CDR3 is TGTGCCAGCAGCCCTTCGGGGGGCGGGGATGAGCAGTTCTTC.

DNA of the CDR3: TGCGCCAGCAGCCAAGATGGAATGTTCAGGGACGGCTACACCTTC. The encoded protein is CASSQDGMFRDGYTF. V gene TRBV4-3 combines with J gene TRBJ1-2; D possibly corresponds to TRBD1 (5 bases). Trimming removed 0 bases at V and 8 bases at J, with 16 bases between. CDR3 length: 15 amino acids. In germline, CDR1 is LGHNA, CDR2 YSLEER.

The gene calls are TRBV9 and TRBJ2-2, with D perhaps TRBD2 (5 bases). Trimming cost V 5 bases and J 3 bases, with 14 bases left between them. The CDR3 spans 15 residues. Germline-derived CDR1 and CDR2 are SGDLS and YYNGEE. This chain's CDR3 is CASRPMGVDTGELFF. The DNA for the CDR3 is TGTGCCAGCAGACCCATGGGAGTAGACACCGGGGAGCTGTTTTTT.

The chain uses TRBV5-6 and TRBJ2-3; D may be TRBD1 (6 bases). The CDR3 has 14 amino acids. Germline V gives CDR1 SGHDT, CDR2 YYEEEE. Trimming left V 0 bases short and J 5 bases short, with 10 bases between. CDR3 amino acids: CASSLGRGIDTQYF. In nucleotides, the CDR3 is TGTGCCAGCAGCTTGGGCAGGGGTATAGATACGCAGTATTTT.

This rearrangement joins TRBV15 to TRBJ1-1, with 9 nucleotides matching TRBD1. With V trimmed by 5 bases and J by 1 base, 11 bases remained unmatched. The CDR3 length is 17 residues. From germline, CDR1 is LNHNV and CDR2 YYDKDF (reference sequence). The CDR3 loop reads CATSLRTGVRWNTEAFF. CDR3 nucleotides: TGTGCCACCAGCTTACGGACAGGGGTACGTTGGAACACTGAAGCTTTCTTT.

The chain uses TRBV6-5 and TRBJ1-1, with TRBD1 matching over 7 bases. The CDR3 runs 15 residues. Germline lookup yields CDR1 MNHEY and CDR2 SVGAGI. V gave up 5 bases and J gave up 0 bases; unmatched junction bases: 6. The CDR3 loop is CASSPGQRMNTEAFF. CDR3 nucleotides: TGTGCCAGCAGTCCGGGACAGCGAATGAACACTGAAGCTTTCTTT.

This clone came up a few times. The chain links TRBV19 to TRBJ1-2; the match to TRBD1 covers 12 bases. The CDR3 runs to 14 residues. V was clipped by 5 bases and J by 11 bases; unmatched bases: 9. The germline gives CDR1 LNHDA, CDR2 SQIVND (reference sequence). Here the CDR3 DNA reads TGTGCCAGTAGTCCCGGGACAGGGGGCTTTCGTTACACCTTC. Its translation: CASSPGTGGFRYTF.

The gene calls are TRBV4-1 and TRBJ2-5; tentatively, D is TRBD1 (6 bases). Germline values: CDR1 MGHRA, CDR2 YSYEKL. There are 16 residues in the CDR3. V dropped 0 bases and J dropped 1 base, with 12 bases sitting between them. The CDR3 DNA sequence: TGCGCCAGCAGCCAAGACTCAGACAGGTCCCAAGAGACCCAGTACTTC. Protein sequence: CASSQDSDRSQETQYF.